This T cell receptor beta chain appears in the sequencing data of a study of T cells in women clearing cervical HPV infection. Findings and caveats of the study: Richness plus V gene abundances separated cases from controls with AUC about 0.8.

With respect to this clone: Its specificity is not known. Read coverage stops 3 residues before the CDR3 terminus; the germline J gene supplies the remainder.

TCRdb keeps only in-frame clones here, not all; method: immunoSEQ multiplex PCR. This listing includes about 18,000 clones. The CDR3 spans 14 residues. The junction had 0 bases not matched to a gene; V was cut back by 0 bases and J by 3 bases. Germline CDR1 reads SEHNR; CDR2 reads FQNEAQ (reference sequence). The sample taken for sequencing was blood buffy coat. This receptor was obtained from a woman aged 18 to 75 with a cervical HPV16 infection that either progressed to CIN3+ or cleared (not recorded which). This chain links TRBV7-9 with TRBJ2-3; 7 bases fit TRBD1. The CDR3 sequence is CASSLATGTDTQYF. CDR3 DNA, as far as it was read: TGTGCCAGCAGCTTAGCGACAGGGACAGATACG.